The 9 T cell receptor beta chains listed next were all sequenced from one sample in a study of shared clonotypes between healthy human individuals. Clones were sequenced by immunoSEQ multiplex PCR, and TCRdb holds only the in-frame ones, with some missing. This sample yields around 700,000 clones, of which around 72% are seen a single time; approximately 2% belongs to the top ten. The sequencing input was memory CD4+ T cells sorted from blood. Subset noted: CD45RA-negative fraction. All receptors come from a woman in her 30s in good health.

The chain recombines TRBV28 with TRBJ2-7; TRBD2 might be the D (6 bases). Germline loops: CDR1 MDHEN, CDR2 SYDVKM. The CDR3 spans 15 residues. V was pared by 3 bases and J by 0 bases, with 12 bases between. The CDR3 DNA reads as TGTGCCAGCAGTTTGCGGGGACCGAGCTCCTACGAGCAGTACTTC. Its translation is CASSLRGPSSYEQYF.

This clone was detected only once. The DNA of the CDR3 is TGTGCCAGCAGTGGACTAGCGGGTTCGAACACCGGGGAGCTGTTTTTT. The encoded protein is CASSGLAGSNTGELFF. The J gene is TRBJ2-2, the V gene TRBV6-6; 11 positions match TRBD2. CDR1 and CDR2 (germline): MNHNY, SVGAGI (reference sequence). J was trimmed by 0 bases and V by 5 bases; bases with no gene match: 2. The CDR3 totals 16 residues.

This clone was counted only a few times. The chain is built from TRBV4-2 and TRBJ1-2; 10 bases are shared with TRBD1. Looked up from germline, CDR1 is LGHNA and CDR2 is YNFKEQ. Unmatched junction bases numbered 8, after V lost 4 bases and J lost 6 bases. The CDR3 extends over 15 amino acids. CDR3 in amino acids: CASSLDRGRTNGYTF. The CDR3 region has the DNA TGTGCCAGCAGCCTCGACAGGGGGCGGACGAATGGCTACACCTTC.

This chain links TRBV4-1 with TRBJ2-3, with D tentatively TRBD2 (6 bases). V lost 1 base and J 0 bases, leaving 11 bases between the germline ends. Germline CDR1 MGHRA, CDR2 YSYEKL. The CDR3 totals 16 residues. The chain's CDR3 is CASSQGSGPSTDTQYF. In nucleotides, the CDR3 is TGCGCCAGCAGCCAAGGCAGCGGGCCTAGCACAGATACGCAGTATTTT.

Remarks on this clone: With only one base between it and a far larger clone, this is likely a read error. The rearrangement links TRBV4-1 to TRBJ1-5, with no clear D. V lost 0 bases and J 0 bases, leaving 3 bases between the germline ends. CDR3 size: 14 residues. CDR1 is MGHRA, CDR2 YSYEKL, per germline. CDR3 amino acids: CASSQDSSNQPQHF. The CDR3 coding sequence is TGCGCCAGCAGCCAAGACAGTAGCAATCAGCCCCAGCATTTT.

The chain couples TRBV7-6 to TRBJ2-7, with D possibly being TRBD1 or TRBD2 (5 bases each). This CDR3 comprises 13 residues. V was cut by 6 bases and J by 6 bases, with 15 bases left in between. Germline CDR1 is SGHVS and CDR2 is FNYEAQ. CDR3 in DNA: TGTGCCAGCAGTCGGCAGAGGGACGTCGAGCAGTACTTC. Residues: CASSRQRDVEQYF.

This clone has just a few counts. The V call is TRBV6-6, the J call TRBJ1-1; tentatively, D is TRBD1 (5 bases). Germline lookup yields CDR1 MNHNY and CDR2 SVGAGI (reference sequence). Trimming took 7 bases from V and 11 from J, leaving 20 bases between them. This CDR3 is built from 13 residues. The CDR3 sequence is CASKKTQEEGAFF. CDR3 coding DNA: TGTGCCAGCAAAAAGACACAGGAGGAAGGGGCTTTCTTT.

This clone came up once. The chain links TRBV28 to TRBJ1-2, with a possible D match to TRBD1 (5 bases). The CDR3 length is 13 residues. Trimming removed 5 bases at V and 5 bases at J, with 12 bases between. Germline CDR1 MDHEN, CDR2 SYDVKM. The CDR3 protein is CASSLAGRYGYTF. Here the CDR3 DNA reads TGTGCCAGCAGTCTGGCGGGGCGGTATGGCTACACCTTC.

This clone was seen only a few times. This chain uses TRBV27 with TRBJ1-4, with 9 bases lining up with TRBD1. V was pared by 4 bases and J by 5 bases, with 5 bases of the junction left unmatched. There are 15 residues in the CDR3. Germline V lookup: CDR1 MNHEY, CDR2 SMNVEV (reference sequence). The CDR3 coding sequence is TGTGCCAGCAGTTCGGACAGGGGATCAAATGAAAAACTGTTTTTT. Its protein product is CASSSDRGSNEKLFF.